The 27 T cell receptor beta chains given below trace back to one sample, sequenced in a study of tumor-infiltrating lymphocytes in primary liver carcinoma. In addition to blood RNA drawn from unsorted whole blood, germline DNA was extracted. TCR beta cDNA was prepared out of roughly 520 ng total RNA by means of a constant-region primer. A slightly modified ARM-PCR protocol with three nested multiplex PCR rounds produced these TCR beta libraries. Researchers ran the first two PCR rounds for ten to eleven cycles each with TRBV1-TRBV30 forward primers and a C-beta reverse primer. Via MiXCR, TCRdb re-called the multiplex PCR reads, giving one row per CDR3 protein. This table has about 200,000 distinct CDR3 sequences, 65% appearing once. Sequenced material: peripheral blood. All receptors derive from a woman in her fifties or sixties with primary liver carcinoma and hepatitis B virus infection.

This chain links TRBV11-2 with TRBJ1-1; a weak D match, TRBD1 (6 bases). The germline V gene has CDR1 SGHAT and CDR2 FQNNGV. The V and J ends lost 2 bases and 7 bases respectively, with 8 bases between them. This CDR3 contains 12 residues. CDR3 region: CASSLWDIEAFF. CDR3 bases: TGTGCCAGCAGCTTATGGGACATTGAAGCTTTCTTT. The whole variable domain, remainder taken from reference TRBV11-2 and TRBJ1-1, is EAGVAQSPRYKIIEKRQSVAFWCNPISGHATLYWYQQILGQGPKLLIQFQNNGVVDDSQLPKDRFSAERLKGVDSTLKIQPAKLEDSAVYLCASSLWDIEAFFGQGTRLTVV.

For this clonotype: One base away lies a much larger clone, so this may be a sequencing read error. In DNA form, the CDR3 reads TGCGCCAGCAGCACCGGGACTAGCGGGAGCACAGGTACGCAGTATTTT. Its protein product is CASSTGTSGSTGTQYF. The chain recombines TRBV5-1 with TRBJ2-3, with 14 bases lining up with TRBD2. Germline V CDR1 and CDR2: SGHRS, YFSETQ. This CDR3 spans 16 amino acids.

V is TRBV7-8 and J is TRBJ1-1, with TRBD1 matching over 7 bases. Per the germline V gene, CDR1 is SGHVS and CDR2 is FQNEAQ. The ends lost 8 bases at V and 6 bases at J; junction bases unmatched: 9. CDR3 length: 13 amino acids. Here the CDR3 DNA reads TGTGCCAGCGGACAGGATACACCGTCTGAAGCTTTCTTT. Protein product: CASGQDTPSEAFF.

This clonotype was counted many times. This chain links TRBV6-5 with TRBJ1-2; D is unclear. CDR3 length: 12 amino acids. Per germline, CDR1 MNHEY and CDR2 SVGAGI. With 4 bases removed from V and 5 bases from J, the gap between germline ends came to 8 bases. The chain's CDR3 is CASSSRTYGYTF. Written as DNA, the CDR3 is TGTGCCAGCAGTTCCCGTACTTATGGCTACACCTTC.

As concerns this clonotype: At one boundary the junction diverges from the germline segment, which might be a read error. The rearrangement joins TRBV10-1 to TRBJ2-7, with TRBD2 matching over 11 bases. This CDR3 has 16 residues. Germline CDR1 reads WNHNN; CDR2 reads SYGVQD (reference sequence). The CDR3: CTSSDTSGSAFYEQYF. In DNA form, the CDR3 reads TGCACCAGCAGCGATACTAGCGGGAGTGCCTTCTACGAGCAGTACTTC.

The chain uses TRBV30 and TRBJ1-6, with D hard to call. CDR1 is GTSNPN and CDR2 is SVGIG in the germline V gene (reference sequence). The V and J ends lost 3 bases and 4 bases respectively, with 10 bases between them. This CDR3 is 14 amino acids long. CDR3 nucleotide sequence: TGTGCCTGGAGCGAATCACCATATAATTCACCCCTCCACTTT. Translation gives CAWSESPYNSPLHF.

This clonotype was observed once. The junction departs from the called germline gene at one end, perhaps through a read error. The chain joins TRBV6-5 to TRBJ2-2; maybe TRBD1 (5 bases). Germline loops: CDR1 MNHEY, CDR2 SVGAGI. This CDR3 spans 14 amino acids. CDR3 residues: CTSSYGQNTGELFF. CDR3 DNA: TGTACCAGCAGTTACGGACAGAACACCGGGGAGCTGTTTTTT.

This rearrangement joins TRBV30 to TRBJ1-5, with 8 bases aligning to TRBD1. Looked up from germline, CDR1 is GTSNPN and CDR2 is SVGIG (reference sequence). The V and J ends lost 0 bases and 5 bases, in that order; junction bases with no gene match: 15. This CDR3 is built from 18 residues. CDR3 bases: TGTGCCTGGAGTGTAAGGGACAGGTTTACAAGTGACGATCAGCCCCAGCATTTT. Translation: CAWSVRDRFTSDDQPQHF.

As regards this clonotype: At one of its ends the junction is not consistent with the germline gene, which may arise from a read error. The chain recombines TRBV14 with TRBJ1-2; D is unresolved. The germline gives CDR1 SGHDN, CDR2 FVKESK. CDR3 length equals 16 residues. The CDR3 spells CGSSQDWERRFYGYTF. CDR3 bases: TGTGGCAGCAGCCAAGATTGGGAACGGAGGTTCTATGGCTACACCTTC.

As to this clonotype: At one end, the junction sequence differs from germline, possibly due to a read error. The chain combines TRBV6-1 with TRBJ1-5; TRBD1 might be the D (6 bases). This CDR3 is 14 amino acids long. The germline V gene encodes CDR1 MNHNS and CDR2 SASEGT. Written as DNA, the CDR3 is TGTGCCAGCAGTGTCACTGCAGGGGATCAGCCCCAGCATTTC. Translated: CASSVTAGDQPQHF.

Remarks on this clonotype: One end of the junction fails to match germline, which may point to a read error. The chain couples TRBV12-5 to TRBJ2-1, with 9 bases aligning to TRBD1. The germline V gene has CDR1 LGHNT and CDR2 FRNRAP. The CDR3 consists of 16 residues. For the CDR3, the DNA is TGCGCTAGTGGGCAGGGACAGGGTGCCCCCGCTAATGAGCAGTCCTTC. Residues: CASGQGQGAPANEQSF.

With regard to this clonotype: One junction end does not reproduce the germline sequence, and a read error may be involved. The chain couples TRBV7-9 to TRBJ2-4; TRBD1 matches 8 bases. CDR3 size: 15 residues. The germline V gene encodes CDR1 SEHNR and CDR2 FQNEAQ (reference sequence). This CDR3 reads CASSSDRGAKNIQCF. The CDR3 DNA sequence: TGTGCCAGCAGCTCCGACAGGGGAGCCAAAAACATTCAGTGCTTC.

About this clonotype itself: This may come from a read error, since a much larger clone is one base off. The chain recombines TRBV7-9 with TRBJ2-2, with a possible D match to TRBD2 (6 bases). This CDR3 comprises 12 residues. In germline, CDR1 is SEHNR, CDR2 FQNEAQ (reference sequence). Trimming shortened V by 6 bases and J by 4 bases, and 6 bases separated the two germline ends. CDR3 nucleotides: TGTGCCAGCAGGGGAGGCACCGGGGAGCTGTTTTTT. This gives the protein CASRGGTGELFF.

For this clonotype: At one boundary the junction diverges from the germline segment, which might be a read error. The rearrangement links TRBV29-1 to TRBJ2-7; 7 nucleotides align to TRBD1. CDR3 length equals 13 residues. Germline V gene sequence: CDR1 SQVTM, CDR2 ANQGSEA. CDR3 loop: CSLGTGASYEQYF. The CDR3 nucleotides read TGCAGCCTTGGAACAGGGGCCTCCTATGAGCAGTACTTC.

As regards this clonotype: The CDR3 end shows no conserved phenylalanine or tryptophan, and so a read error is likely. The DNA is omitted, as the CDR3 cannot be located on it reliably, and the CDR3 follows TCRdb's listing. CDR3 sequence reads: CASSLRGQGIQETKYL. The chain recombines TRBV11-2 with TRBJ2-5; the table's TRBD1 call for D was not verified on the DNA. The CDR3 comprises 16 residues, both ends counted. Germline lookup yields CDR1 SGHAT and CDR2 FQNNGV.

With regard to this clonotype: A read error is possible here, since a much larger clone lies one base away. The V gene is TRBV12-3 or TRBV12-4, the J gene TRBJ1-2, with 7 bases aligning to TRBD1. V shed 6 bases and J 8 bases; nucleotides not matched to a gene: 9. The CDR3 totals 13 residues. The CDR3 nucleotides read TGTGCCAGCAGGCCACTGACAGGGTCAGGCTACACCTTC. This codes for CASRPLTGSGYTF.

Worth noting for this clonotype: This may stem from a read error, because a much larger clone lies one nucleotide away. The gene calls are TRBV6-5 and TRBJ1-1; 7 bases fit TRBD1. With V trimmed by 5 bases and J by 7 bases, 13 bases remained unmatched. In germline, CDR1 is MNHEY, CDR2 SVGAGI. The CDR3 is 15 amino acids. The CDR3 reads CASSMIRQGRIEAFF. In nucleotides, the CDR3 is TGTGCCAGCAGTATGATAAGACAGGGAAGGATTGAAGCTTTCTTT.

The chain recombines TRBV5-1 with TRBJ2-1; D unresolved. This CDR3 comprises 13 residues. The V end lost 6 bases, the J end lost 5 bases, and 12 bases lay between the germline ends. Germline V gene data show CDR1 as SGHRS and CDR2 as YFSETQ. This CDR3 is CASNEAGDNEQFF. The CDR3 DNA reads TGCGCCAGCAACGAGGCTGGAGACAATGAGCAGTTCTTC.

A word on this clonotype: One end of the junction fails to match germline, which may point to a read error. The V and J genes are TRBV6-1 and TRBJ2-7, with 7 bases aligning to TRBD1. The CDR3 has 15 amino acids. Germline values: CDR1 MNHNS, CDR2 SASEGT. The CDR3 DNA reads TGTGCCAGCAGTGAATATGGGGACAGATACTACGAGCAGTACTTT. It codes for CASSEYGDRYYEQYF.

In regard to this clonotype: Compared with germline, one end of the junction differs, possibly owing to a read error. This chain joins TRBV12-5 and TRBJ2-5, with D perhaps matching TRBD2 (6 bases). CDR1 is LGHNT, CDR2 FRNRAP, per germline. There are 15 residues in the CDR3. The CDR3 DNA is TGTGCTACTGGTACCTCGGACAACCGGGGGGAGACCCAGTACTTC. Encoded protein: CATGTSDNRGETQYF. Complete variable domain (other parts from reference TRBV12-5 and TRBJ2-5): DARVTQTPRHKVTEMGQEVTMRCQPILGHNTVFWYRQTMMQGLELLAYFRNRAPLDDSGMPKDRFSAEMPDATLATLKIQPSEPRDSAVYFCATGTSDNRGETQYFGPGTRLLVL.

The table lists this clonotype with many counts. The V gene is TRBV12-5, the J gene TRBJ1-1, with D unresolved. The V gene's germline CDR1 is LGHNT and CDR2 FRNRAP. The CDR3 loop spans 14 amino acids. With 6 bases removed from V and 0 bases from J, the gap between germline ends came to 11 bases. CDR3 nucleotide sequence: TGTGCTAGTGGCCTCCAAACCATGAACACTGAAGCTTTCTTT. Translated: CASGLQTMNTEAFF.

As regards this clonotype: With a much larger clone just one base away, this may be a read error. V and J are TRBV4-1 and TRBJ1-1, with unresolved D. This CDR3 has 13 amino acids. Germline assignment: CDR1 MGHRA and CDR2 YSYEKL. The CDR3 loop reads CTSSQRQNTEAFF. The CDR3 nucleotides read TGCACCAGCAGCCAAAGACAGAACACTGAAGCTTTCTTT.

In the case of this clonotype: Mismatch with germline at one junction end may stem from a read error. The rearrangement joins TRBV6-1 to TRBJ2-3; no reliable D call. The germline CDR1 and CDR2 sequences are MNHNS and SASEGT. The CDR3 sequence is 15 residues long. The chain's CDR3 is CASSESRYGTNTQYF. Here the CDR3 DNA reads TGTGCCAGCAGTGAAAGCAGGTATGGCACAAATACGCAGTATTTT.

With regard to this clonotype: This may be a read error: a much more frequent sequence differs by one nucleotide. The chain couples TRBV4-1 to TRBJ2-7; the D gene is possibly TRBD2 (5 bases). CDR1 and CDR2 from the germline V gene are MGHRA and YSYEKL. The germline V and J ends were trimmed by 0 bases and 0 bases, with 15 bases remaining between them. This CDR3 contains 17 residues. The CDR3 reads CASSQDSANGISYEQYF. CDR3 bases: TGCGCCAGCAGCCAAGATTCGGCTAACGGGATCTCCTACGAGCAGTACTTC.

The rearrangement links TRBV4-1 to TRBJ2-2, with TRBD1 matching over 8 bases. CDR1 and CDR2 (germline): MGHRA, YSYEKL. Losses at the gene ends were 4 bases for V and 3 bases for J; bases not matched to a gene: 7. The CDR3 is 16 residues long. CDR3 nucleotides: TGCGCCAGCAGCCGCCACAGGGGGGAGGACACCGGGGAGCTGTTTTTT. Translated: CASSRHRGEDTGELFF.

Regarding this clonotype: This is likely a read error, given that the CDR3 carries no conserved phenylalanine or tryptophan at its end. CDR3 bases: TGTGCCAGCAGCTCCGGGGTGACGGGGGAGCTGTTTATT. It encodes CASSSGVTGELFI. The gene calls are TRBV11-2 and TRBJ2-2, with D possibly TRBD2 on 5 matching bases. The V gene's germline CDR1 is SGHAT and CDR2 FQNNGV. The CDR3 length is 13 residues. The V gene lost 4 bases and the J gene lost 8 bases, with 11 bases spanning the gap.

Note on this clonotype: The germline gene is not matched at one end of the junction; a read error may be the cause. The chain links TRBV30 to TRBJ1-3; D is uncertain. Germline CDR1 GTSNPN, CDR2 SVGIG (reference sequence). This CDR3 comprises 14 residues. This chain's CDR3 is CAWAPTTYGDTIYF. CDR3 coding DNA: TGTGCCTGGGCCCCGACAACCTATGGAGACACCATATATTTT.